The rows below give T cell receptor beta chains drawn from one sample of a study of T cell repertoires in cytomegalovirus infection. TCRdb redid the calling of the reads with MiXCR, one entry per CDR3 protein. The top ten hold more than 20% of the sample, which has about 490,000 distinct CDR3 sequences, 16% seen once. Source material: CD8+ T cells from PBMCs. All receptors derive from a human donor in good health (CMV status not recorded). Some clones in this sample may be carry-over from other donors' samples. Both conserved end residues are part of each CDR3. The D gene is left open where the match is weak. Some rows mark clone size as missing; the rest say once, few, many or name a class of expanded clone.

TRBD1	TRBV10-3	.	TRBJ1-3	CAISESTGQRGVGNTIYF	TGTGCCATCAGTGAGTCGACGGGACAGCGGGGTGTTGGAAACACCATATATTTT
.	TRBV7-2	many	TRBJ2-5	CASRGLEGETQYF	TGTGCCAGCAGGGGATTAGAGGGAGAGACCCAGTACTTC
TRBD1	TRBV4-2	.	TRBJ1-1	CASSQDHLTGWTEAFF	TGTGCCAGCAGCCAAGATCATCTGACAGGGTGGACTGAAGCTTTCTTT
.	TRBV10-3	many	TRBJ2-7	CATQSPGTFYEQYF	TGTGCCACCCAAAGTCCGGGGACGTTCTACGAGCAGTACTTC
.	TRBV19	.	TRBJ1-1	CASSIPARMNTEAFF	TGTGCCAGTAGTATTCCGGCACGCATGAACACTGAAGCTTTCTTT
.	TRBV6-5	few	TRBJ1-2	CASSYRGTSQYGYTF	TGTGCCAGCAGTTACCGAGGGACGTCGCAATATGGCTACACCTTC
TRBD2	TRBV9	.	TRBJ2-1	CASSGRVAGGDFSNEQFF	TGTGCCAGCAGCGGCAGAGTAGCGGGGGGAGATTTTTCGAATGAGCAGTTCTTC
TRBD2	TRBV7-3	many	TRBJ2-3	CASCLTGRGDTQYF	TGTGCCAGCTGCCTTACCGGGAGGGGGGATACGCAGTATTTT
.	TRBV20-1	few	TRBJ1-2	CSARDHFRDNYGYTF	TGCAGTGCTAGAGACCACTTCCGGGACAACTATGGCTACACCTTC
TRBD1	TRBV28	.	TRBJ2-4	CASSFGTGVNIQYF	TGTGCCAGCAGTTTCGGGACAGGGGTGAACATTCAGTACTTC
.	TRBV12-3/TRBV12-4	many	TRBJ2-3	CASSWGSYTDTQYF	TGTGCCAGCAGTTGGGGCTCGTACACAGATACGCAGTATTTT
.	TRBV6-1	many	TRBJ2-6	CASSEAEQDLNSGANVLTF	TGTGCCAGCAGTGAAGCAGAACAGGATTTAAACTCTGGGGCCAACGTCCTGACTTTC
TRBD1	TRBV14	few	TRBJ2-2	CASSNTLHRGSTGELFF	TGTGCCAGCAGCAATACCTTACACAGGGGCAGTACCGGGGAGCTGTTTTTT
.	TRBV6-2/TRBV6-3	many	TRBJ2-7	CASRSTLRTYEQYF	TGTGCCAGCAGGTCCACCCTCCGTACCTACGAGCAGTACTTC
.	TRBV27	.	TRBJ2-1	CASSAGASNEQFF	TGTGCCAGCAGCGCAGGAGCGTCCAATGAGCAGTTCTTC
TRBD2	TRBV10-3	many	TRBJ2-3	CAISAKLAGLADTQYF	TGTGCCATCAGTGCGAAGCTAGCGGGTCTTGCAGATACGCAGTATTTT
TRBD1	TRBV27	.	TRBJ1-6	CASRSGQGSSYNSPLHF	TGTGCCAGCAGATCGGGACAGGGGAGTTCCTATAATTCACCCCTCCACTTT
.	TRBV7-8	many	TRBJ2-7	CASSFGGIYYEQYF	TGTGCCAGCAGTTTTGGGGGGATTTACTACGAGCAGTACTTC
TRBD1	TRBV12-3/TRBV12-4	few	TRBJ2-2	CASSPQTGEAGELFF	TGTGCCAGCAGTCCCCAGACAGGGGAGGCCGGGGAGCTGTTTTTT
.	TRBV29-1	.	TRBJ1-2	CSVTALTRLGYGYTF	TGCAGCGTTACAGCCCTGACCCGTCTAGGCTATGGCTACACCTTC
.	TRBV12-3/TRBV12-4	.	TRBJ2-2	CASSLIAEKTGVLFF	TGTGCCAGCAGTTTGATCGCGGAGAAAACCGGGGTGCTGTTTTTT
.	TRBV7-6	many	TRBJ2-1	CASSRSAGNEQFF	TGTGCCAGCAGCCGTAGTGCGGGGAATGAGCAGTTCTTC
TRBD2	TRBV19	few	TRBJ2-1	CASSILAGDNEQFF	TGTGCCAGTAGTATCCTAGCGGGAGACAATGAGCAGTTCTTC
.	TRBV14	.	TRBJ2-3	CASSRAGYTDTQYF	TGTGCCAGCAGCCGCGCAGGTTACACAGATACGCAGTATTTT
.	TRBV29-1	few	TRBJ1-6	CSVGQSNNSPLHF	TGCAGCGTTGGGCAGAGTAATAATTCACCCCTCCACTTT
.	TRBV30	.	TRBJ2-2	CARQLSNTGELFF	TGTGCCCGGCAGCTTTCGAACACCGGGGAGCTGTTTTTT
.	TRBV7-8	few	TRBJ1-2	CASSLSGRVRFGYTF	TGTGCCAGCAGTTTAAGTGGGCGGGTTCGGTTTGGCTACACCTTC
TRBD1	TRBV20-1	.	TRBJ2-7	CSAPTGAVYEQYF	TGCAGTGCTCCTACAGGGGCTGTATACGAGCAGTACTTC
TRBD1	TRBV10-3	many	TRBJ1-1	CAISADREDTEAFF	TGTGCCATCAGTGCCGACAGGGAGGACACTGAAGCTTTCTTT
.	TRBV7-2	many	TRBJ2-1	CASSRDSPPWVNEQFF	TGTGCCAGCAGCCGAGATTCCCCCCCATGGGTGAATGAGCAGTTCTTC
.	TRBV20-1	.	TRBJ2-1	CSVDITRQLTFF	TGCAGTGTGGATATTACGAGGCAGCTGACGTTCTTC
.	TRBV4-2	few	TRBJ1-1	CASSHWGEMNTEAFF	TGTGCCAGCAGCCACTGGGGGGAGATGAACACTGAAGCTTTCTTT
TRBD1	TRBV6-2/TRBV6-3	many	TRBJ1-2	CASLLQGAPAFGYTF	TGTGCCAGCCTACTACAGGGGGCGCCGGCGTTTGGCTACACCTTC
.	TRBV7-9	.	TRBJ2-1	CASSTLVPGVDNEQFF	TGTGCCAGCAGCACACTGGTACCGGGAGTTGACAATGAGCAGTTCTTC
.	TRBV27	few	TRBJ1-6	CASSTGTANSPLHF	TGTGCCAGCAGTACCGGGACCGCGAATTCACCCCTCCACTTT
.	TRBV14	.	TRBJ1-1	CASSGGRRQEAFF	TGTGCCAGCAGCGGGGGAAGGCGCCAGGAAGCTTTCTTT
TRBD1	TRBV28	many	TRBJ1-6	CASSLTGNNSPLHF	TGTGCCAGCAGTCTGACAGGGAATAATTCACCCCTCCACTTT
.	TRBV5-4	few	TRBJ1-5	CASTRPVQGVNQPQHF	TGTGCCAGCACCCGCCCGGTCCAGGGCGTCAATCAGCCCCAGCATTTT
.	TRBV9	.	TRBJ1-2	CASSTTGSNYGYTF	TGTGCCAGCAGCACCACAGGGTCTAACTATGGCTACACCTTC
TRBD1	TRBV7-3	many	TRBJ2-1	CASSSGQLTSYNEQFF	TGTGCCAGCAGCTCGGGACAGTTGACATCCTACAATGAGCAGTTCTTC
TRBD2	TRBV30	few	TRBJ2-3	CAWKTSGTYTDTQYF	TGTGCCTGGAAAACTAGCGGGACCTACACAGATACGCAGTATTTT
.	TRBV6-5	few	TRBJ1-1	CASSYPGQGIIEAFF	TGTGCCAGCAGTTACCCGGGTCAGGGGATTATTGAAGCTTTCTTT
.	TRBV11-2	few	TRBJ1-6	CASSLLGAGSPLHF	TGTGCCAGCAGCTTGCTGGGGGCAGGTTCACCCCTCCACTTT
.	TRBV7-9	few	TRBJ2-7	CATAGESGLRGSYEQYF	TGTGCCACCGCAGGGGAGTCGGGTTTAAGGGGCTCCTACGAGCAGTACTTC
TRBD1	TRBV28	many	TRBJ1-4	CASSFLQGSSVEKLFF	TGTGCCAGCAGTTTTTTACAGGGGTCCTCGGTTGAAAAACTGTTTTTT
.	TRBV13	.	TRBJ2-1	CASGTGGASYNEQFF	TGTGCCAGCGGCACGGGCGGAGCTTCCTACAATGAGCAGTTCTTC
.	TRBV28	.	TRBJ2-5	CASSFGDHQETQYF	TGTGCAAGCAGTTTCGGGGACCACCAAGAGACCCAGTACTTC
.	TRBV27	many	TRBJ2-2	CASKIRGSGELFF	TGTGCCAGCAAGATCAGGGGTAGCGGGGAGCTGTTTTTT
TRBD2	TRBV12-3/TRBV12-4	many	TRBJ2-1	CASTPPGGSYNEQFF	TGTGCCAGCACCCCTCCGGGAGGCTCCTACAATGAGCAGTTCTTC
TRBD2	TRBV5-6	many	TRBJ2-7	CASSLALAGDAEQYF	TGTGCCAGCAGCTTGGCCTTGGCGGGAGATGCCGAGCAGTACTTC
.	TRBV12-3/TRBV12-4	few	TRBJ2-3	CASSLVKGDTQYF	TGTGCCAGCAGTTTAGTGAAGGGAGATACGCAGTATTTT
TRBD2	TRBV4-1	.	TRBJ2-7	CASSQGGGRDQYF	TGCGCCAGCAGCCAAGGCGGGGGAAGAGATCAGTACTTC
.	TRBV7-9	.	TRBJ2-7	CASSLRDGRSSYEQYF	TGTGCCAGCAGCTTAAGGGATGGGCGTAGCTCCTACGAGCAGTACTTC
TRBD2	TRBV7-3	many	TRBJ2-1	CASSLMGASGRAGNEQFF	TGTGCCAGCAGCTTAATGGGGGCTAGCGGGAGGGCAGGCAATGAGCAGTTCTTC
TRBD2	TRBV15	.	TRBJ2-1	CATSVGLAGNEQFF	TGTGCCACCAGCGTGGGACTAGCGGGAAATGAGCAGTTCTTC
.	TRBV6-1	many	TRBJ2-7	CASSTNRAYEQYF	TGTGCCAGCAGTACTAACAGGGCCTACGAGCAGTACTTC
.	TRBV27	few	TRBJ1-1	CASSPTSNTEAFF	TGTGCCAGCAGTCCCACATCGAACACTGAAGCTTTCTTT